This section outlines one T cell receptor (beta chain) sequence together with its context. The antigen is not known. This CDR3 has 14 residues. Using a J-beta primer mix together with a sample-barcoded 5' primer, a second PCR was run for about 6 to 12 cycles. A single record per CDR3 protein comes from TCRdb applying MiXCR to the 5' RACE reads. The table records some 760,000 distinct CDR3 sequences, just under 25% of them present only once. This sample stems from a study of blood T cells in healthy people across ages. General study points: When one million T cells were used, diversity estimates were thought to be underestimates.

The data were also submitted as part of a second study, on T cells of mothers and their children. That work adds: With unrelated pairs as the comparison, related mother-child pairs had a slightly higher overlap that was not significant.

The rearrangement uses TRBV21-1 and TRBJ2-7; the D call of TRBD1 is as the table states it, not checked on the DNA. TRBV21-1 is annotated as a pseudogene. Sequencing was performed on blood. This receptor was obtained from a boy younger than 18 in good health. The CDR3 sequence: CASGSGLRAYEQYF. DNA of the CDR3: TGTGCCAGCGGGTCCGGCCTCAGGGCCTACGAGCAGTACTTC.